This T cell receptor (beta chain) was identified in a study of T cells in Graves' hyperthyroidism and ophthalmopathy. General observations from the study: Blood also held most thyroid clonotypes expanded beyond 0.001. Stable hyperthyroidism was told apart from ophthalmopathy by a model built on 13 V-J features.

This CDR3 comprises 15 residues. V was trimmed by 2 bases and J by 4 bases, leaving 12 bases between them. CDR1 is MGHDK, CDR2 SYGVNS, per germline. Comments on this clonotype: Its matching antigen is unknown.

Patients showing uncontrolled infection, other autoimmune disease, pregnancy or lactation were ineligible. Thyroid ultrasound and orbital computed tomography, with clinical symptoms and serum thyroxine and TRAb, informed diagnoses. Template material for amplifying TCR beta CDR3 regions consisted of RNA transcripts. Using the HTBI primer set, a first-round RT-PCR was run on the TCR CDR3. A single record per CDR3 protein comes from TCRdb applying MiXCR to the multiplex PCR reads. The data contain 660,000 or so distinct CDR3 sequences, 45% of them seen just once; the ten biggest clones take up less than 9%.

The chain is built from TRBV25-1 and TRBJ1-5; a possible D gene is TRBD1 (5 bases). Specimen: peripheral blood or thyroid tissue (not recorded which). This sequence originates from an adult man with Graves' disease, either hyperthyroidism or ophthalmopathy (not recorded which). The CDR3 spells CASSESQGGNQPQHF. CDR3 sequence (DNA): TGTGCCAGCAGTGAAAGCCAGGGCGGTAATCAGCCCCAGCATTTT.